This T cell receptor beta chain was captured by sequencing in a study of graft-versus-host responses after intestinal transplantation. For the study at large: Anti-thymocyte globulin induction preceded approximately three years of tacrolimus and steroid maintenance in all recipients.

Overall study results and limits: GvH clones appeared in recipient marrow, some first in ileum or blood. Where graft-donor T cell macrochimerism was present, patients had high graft-versus-host to host-versus-graft clonal ratios in allografts.

Turning to this clone: The antigen is not known.

Clones were sequenced by immunoSEQ multiplex PCR, and TCRdb holds only the in-frame ones, with some missing. Of roughly 81,000 clones listed, about four fifths are singletons. The J segment lost 4 bases and the V segment lost 8 bases, leaving 4 bases of the junction unmatched. Per the germline V gene, CDR1 is MDHEN and CDR2 is SYDVKM. CDR3 length equals 12 residues. The chain couples TRBV28 to TRBJ1-2; TRBD1 matches at 7 bases. The sample consisted of unstimulated CD4+ T cells sorted from spleen or lymph node cells, taken before intestinal transplant. The clonotype originates from a human donor who received an intestinal transplant. CDR3 coding DNA: TGTGCCAGCCACGGGACAGTCTATGGCTACACCTTC. Protein product: CASHGTVYGYTF.